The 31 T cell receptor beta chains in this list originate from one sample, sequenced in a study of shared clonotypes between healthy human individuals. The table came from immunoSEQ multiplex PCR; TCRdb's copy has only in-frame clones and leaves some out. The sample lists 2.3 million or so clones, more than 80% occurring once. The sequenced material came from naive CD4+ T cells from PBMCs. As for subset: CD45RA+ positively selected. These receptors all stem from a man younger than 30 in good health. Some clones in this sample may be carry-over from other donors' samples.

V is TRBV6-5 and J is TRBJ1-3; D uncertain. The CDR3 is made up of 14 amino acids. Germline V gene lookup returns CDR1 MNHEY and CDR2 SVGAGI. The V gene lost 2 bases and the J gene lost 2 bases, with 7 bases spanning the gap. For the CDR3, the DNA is TGTGCCAGCAGTTACAAGGGAGCTGGAAACACCATATATTTT. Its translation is CASSYKGAGNTIYF.

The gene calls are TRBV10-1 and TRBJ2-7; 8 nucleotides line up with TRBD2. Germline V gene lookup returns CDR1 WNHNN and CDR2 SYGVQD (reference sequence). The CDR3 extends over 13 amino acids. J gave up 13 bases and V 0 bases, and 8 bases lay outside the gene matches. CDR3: CASSESRSSGPYF. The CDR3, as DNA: TGCGCCAGCAGTGAGTCGAGGTCTAGCGGGCCCTACTTC.

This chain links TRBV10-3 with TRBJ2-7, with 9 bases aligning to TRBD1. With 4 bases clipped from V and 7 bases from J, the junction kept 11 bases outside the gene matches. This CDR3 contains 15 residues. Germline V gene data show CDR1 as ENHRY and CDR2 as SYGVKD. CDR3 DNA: TGTGCCATCAGTGCACCCGGGACAGGGATGGTTGAGCAGTACTTC. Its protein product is CAISAPGTGMVEQYF.

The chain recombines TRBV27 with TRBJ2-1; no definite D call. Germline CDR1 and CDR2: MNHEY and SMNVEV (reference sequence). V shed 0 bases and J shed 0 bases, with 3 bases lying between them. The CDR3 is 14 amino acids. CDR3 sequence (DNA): TGTGCCAGCAGTTTATCTTACTCCTACAATGAGCAGTTCTTC. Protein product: CASSLSYSYNEQFF.

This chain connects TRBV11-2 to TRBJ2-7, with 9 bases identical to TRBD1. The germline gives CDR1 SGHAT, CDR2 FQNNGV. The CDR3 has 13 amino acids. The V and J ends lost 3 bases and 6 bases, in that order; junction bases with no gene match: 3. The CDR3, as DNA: TGTGCCAGCAGCTTCCCGGGACAGGGCGAGCAGTACTTC. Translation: CASSFPGQGEQYF.

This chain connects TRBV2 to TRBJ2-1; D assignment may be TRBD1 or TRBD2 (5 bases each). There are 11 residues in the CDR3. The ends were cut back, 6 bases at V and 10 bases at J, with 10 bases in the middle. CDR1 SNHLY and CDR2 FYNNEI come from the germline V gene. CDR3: CASRVEGEQFF. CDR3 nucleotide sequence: TGTGCCAGCAGGGTCGAGGGGGAGCAGTTCTTC.

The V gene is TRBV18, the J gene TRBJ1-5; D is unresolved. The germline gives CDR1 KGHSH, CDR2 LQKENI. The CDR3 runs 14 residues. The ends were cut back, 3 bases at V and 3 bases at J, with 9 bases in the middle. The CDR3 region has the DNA TGTGCCAGCTCACCCAATGTAAACAATCAGCCCCAGCATTTT. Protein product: CASSPNVNNQPQHF.

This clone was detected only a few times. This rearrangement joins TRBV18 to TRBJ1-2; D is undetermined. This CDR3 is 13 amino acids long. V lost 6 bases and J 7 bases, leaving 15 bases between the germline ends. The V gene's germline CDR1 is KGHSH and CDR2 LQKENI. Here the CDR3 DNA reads TGTGCCAGCTCTCAGGCCGCAGAAGTTGGCTACACCTTC. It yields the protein CASSQAAEVGYTF.

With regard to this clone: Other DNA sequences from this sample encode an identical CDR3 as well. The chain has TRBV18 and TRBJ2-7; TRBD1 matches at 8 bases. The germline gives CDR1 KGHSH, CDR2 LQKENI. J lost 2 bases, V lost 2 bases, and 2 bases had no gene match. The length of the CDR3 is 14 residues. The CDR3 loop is CASSPRQGTYEQYF. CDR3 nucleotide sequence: TGTGCCAGCTCACCAAGACAGGGGACCTACGAGCAGTACTTC.

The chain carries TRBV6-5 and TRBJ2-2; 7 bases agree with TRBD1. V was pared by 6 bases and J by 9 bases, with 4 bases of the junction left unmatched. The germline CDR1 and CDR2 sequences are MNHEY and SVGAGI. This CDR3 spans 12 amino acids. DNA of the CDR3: TGTGCCAGCAGAAGGGGGCGCAGGGAGCTGTTTTTT. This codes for CASRRGRRELFF.

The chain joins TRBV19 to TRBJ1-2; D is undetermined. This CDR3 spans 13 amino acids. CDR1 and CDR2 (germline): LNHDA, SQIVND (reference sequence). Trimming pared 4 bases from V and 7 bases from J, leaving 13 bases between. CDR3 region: CASSTPGVAGYTF. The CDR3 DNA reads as TGTGCCAGTAGTACTCCCGGGGTGGCTGGCTACACCTTC. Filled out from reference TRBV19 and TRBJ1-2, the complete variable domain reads DGGITQSPKYLFRKEGQNVTLSCEQNLNHDAMYWYRQDPGQGLRLIYYSQIVNDFQKGDIAEGYSVSREKKESFPLTVTSAQKNPTAFYLCASSTPGVAGYTFGSGTRLTVV.

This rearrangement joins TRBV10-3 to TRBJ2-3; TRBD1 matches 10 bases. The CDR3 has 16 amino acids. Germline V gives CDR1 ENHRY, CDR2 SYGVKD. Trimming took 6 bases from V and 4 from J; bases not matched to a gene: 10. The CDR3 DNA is TGTGCCATCAGAACCCGGACAGGGGGTGGGTCAGATACGCAGTATTTT. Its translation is CAIRTRTGGGSDTQYF.

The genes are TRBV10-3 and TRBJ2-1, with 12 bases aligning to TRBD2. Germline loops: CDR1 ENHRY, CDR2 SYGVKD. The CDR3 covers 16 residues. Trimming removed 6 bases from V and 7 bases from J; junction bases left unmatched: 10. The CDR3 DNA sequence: TGTGCCATCAGCGTAGCTAGCGGGAGGGCCGGAAATGAGCAGTTCTTC. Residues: CAISVASGRAGNEQFF.

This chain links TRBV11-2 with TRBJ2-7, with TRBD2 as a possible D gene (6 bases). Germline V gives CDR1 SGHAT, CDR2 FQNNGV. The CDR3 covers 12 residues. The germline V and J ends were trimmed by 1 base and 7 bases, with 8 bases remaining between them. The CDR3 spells CASSLVGREQYF. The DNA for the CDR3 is TGTGCCAGCAGCTTAGTAGGGAGGGAGCAGTACTTC.

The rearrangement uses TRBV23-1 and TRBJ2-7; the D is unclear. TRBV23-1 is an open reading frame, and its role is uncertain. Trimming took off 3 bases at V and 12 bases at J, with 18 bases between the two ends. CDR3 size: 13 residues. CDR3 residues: CASSHPPLLRRYF. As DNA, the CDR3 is TGCGCCAGCAGTCATCCGCCTCTGCTGAGGAGGTACTTC.

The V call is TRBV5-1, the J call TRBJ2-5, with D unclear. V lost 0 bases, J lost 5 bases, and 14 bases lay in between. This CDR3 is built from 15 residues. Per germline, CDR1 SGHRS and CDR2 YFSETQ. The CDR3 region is CASSLVGGMGETQYF. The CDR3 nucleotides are TGCGCCAGCAGCTTGGTAGGCGGCATGGGGGAGACCCAGTACTTC.

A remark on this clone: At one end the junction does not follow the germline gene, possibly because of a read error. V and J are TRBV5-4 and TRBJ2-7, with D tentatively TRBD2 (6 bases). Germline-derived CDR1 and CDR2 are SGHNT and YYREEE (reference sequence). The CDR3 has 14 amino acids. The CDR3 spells CASSPSWGSPSAFF. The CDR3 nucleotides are TGTGCCAGCAGCCCTTCGTGGGGTAGTCCTAGCGCCTTCTTC.

The CDR3 loop is CASSLHLGGYSYNEQFF. The CDR3 DNA follows: TGTGCCAGCAGCCTGCACTTGGGGGGATATTCCTACAATGAGCAGTTCTTC. V usage is TRBV4-2 and J usage is TRBJ2-1; possibly TRBD2 for D (6 bases). V gave up 4 bases and J gave up 1 base, with 17 bases separating them. The germline V gene encodes CDR1 LGHNA and CDR2 YNFKEQ. CDR3 length equals 17 residues.

Here the CDR3 reads CASSDVAGSYEQYF. The CDR3 coding sequence is TGTGCCAGCTCGGACGTAGCGGGTTCCTACGAGCAGTACTTC. The rearrangement uses TRBV18 and TRBJ2-7; TRBD2 agrees at 7 bases. J was trimmed by 1 base and V by 6 bases; bases with no gene match: 6. The CDR3 is 14 residues long. The germline V gene has CDR1 KGHSH and CDR2 LQKENI.

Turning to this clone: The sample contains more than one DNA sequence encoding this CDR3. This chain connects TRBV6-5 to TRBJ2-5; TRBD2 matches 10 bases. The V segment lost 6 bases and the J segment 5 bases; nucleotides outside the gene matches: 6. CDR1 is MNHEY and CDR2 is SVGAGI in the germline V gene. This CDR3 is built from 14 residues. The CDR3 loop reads CASRRLAGVETQYF. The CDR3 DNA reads TGTGCCAGCAGACGGCTAGCGGGAGTCGAGACCCAGTACTTC.

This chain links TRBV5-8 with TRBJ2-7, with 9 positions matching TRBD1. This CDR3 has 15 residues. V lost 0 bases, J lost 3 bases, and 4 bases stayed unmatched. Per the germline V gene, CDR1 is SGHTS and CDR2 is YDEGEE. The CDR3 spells CASSLAPGQGYEQYF. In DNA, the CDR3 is TGTGCCAGCAGCTTGGCCCCGGGACAGGGCTACGAGCAGTACTTC.

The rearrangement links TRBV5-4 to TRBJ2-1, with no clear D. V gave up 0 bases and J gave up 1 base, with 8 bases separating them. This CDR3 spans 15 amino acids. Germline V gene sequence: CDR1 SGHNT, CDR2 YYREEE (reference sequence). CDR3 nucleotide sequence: TGTGCCAGCAGCTTGGATCTGTCGTCCTACAATGAGCAGTTCTTC. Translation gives CASSLDLSSYNEQFF.

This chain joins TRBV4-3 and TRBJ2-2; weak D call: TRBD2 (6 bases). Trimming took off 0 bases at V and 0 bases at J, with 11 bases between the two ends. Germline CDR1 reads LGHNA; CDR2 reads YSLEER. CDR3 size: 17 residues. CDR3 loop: CASSQETDYPNTGELFF. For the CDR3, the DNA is TGCGCCAGCAGCCAAGAAACGGACTACCCGAACACCGGGGAGCTGTTTTTT.

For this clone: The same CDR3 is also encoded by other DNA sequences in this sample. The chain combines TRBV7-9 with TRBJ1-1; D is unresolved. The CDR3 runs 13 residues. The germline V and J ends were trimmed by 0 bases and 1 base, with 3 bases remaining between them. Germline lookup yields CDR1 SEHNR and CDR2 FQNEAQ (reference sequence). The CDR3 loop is CASSLARNTEAFF. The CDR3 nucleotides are TGTGCCAGCAGCTTAGCGAGGAACACTGAAGCTTTCTTT. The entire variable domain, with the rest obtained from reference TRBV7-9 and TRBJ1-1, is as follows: DTGVSQNPRHKITKRGQNVTFRCDPISEHNRLYWYRQTLGQGPEFLTYFQNEAQLEKSRLLSDRFSAERPKGSFSTLEIQRTEQGDSAMYLCASSLARNTEAFFGQGTRLTVV.

This CDR3 is CASSPRLAGGPNEQYF. DNA of the CDR3: TGTGCCAGCAGCCCGAGACTAGCGGGAGGGCCCAACGAGCAGTACTTC. V is TRBV7-9 and J is TRBJ2-7, with 14 bases that match TRBD2. J was trimmed by 5 bases and V by 5 bases; bases with no gene match: 8. This CDR3 contains 16 residues. Germline CDR1 is SEHNR and CDR2 is FQNEAQ (reference sequence).

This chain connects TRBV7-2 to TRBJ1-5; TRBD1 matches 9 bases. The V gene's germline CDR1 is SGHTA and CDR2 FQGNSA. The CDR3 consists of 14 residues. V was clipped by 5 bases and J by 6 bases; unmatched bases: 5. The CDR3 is CASSGTGKSQPQHF. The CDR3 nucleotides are TGTGCCAGCAGCGGGACAGGGAAGAGTCAGCCCCAGCATTTT. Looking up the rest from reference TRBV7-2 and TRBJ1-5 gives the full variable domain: GAGVSQSPSNKVTEKGKDVELRCDPISGHTALYWYRQSLGQGLEFLIYFQGNSAPDKSGLPSDRFSAERTGGSVSTLTIQRTQQEDSAVYLCASSGTGKSQPQHFGDGTRLSIL.

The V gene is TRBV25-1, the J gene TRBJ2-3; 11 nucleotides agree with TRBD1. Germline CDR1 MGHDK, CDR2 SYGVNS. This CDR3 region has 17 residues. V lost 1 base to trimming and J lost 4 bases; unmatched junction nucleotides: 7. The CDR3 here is CASSEFFRTGGADTQYF. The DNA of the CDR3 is TGTGCCAGCAGTGAATTTTTTCGGACAGGGGGCGCAGATACGCAGTATTTT.

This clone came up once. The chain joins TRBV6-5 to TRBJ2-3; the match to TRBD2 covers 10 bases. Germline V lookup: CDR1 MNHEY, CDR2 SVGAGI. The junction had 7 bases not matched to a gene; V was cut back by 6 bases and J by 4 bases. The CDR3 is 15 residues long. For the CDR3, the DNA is TGTGCCAGCAGGCGACTAGCGGGTCCGGCAGATACGCAGTATTTT. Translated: CASRRLAGPADTQYF.

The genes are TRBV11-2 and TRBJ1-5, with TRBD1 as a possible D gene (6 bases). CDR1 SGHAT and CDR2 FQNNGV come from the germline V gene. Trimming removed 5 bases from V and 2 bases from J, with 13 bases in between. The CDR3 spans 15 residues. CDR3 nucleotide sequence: TGTGCCAGCAGCCCTACAGGGAGGGGCAATCAGCCCCAGCATTTT. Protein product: CASSPTGRGNQPQHF.

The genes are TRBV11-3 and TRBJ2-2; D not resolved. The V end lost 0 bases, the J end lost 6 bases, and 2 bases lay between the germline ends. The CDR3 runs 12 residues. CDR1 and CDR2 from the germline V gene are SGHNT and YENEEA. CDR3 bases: TGTGCCAGCAGCTTAGAATCCGGGGAGCTGTTTTTT. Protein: CASSLESGELFF.

CDR3 DNA sequence: TGCGCCAGCAGCTTGGGGAGCGGGATCCAAGAGACCCAGTACTTC. It specifies CASSLGSGIQETQYF. The rearrangement uses TRBV5-1 and TRBJ2-5, with 7 bases that match TRBD2. The ends lost 0 bases at V and 1 base at J; junction bases unmatched: 3. This CDR3 has 15 residues. Germline V gene lookup returns CDR1 SGHRS and CDR2 YFSETQ.